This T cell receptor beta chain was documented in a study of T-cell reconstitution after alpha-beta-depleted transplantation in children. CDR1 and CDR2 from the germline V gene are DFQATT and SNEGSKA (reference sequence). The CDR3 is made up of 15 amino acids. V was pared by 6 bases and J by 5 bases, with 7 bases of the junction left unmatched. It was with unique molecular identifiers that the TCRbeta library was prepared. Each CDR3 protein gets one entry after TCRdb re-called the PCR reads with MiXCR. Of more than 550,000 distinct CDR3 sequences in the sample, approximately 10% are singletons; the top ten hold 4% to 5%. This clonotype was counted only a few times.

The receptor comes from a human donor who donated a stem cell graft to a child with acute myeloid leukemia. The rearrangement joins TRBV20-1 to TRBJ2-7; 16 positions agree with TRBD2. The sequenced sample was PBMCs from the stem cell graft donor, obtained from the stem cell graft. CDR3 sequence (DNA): TGCAGTGCCCAAACCGGGACTAGCGGGAGGGACGAGCAGTACTTC. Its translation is CSAQTGTSGRDEQYF.